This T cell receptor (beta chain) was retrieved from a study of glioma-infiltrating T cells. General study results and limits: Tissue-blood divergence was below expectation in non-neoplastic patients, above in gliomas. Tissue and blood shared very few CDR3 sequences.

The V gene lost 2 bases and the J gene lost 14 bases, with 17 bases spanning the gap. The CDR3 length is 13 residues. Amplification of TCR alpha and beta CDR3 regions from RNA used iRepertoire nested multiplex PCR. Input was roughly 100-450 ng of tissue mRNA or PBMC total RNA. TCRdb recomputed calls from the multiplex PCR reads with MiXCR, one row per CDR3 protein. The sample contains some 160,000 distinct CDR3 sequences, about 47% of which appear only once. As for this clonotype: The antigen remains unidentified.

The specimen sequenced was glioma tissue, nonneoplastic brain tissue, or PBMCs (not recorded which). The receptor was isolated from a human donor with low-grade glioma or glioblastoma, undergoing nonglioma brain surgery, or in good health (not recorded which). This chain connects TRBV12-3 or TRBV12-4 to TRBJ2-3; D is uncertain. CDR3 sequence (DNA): TGTGCCAGCAGTTTATCGTCCCTGGGCGTAGGGTATTTT. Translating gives CASSLSSLGVGYF.